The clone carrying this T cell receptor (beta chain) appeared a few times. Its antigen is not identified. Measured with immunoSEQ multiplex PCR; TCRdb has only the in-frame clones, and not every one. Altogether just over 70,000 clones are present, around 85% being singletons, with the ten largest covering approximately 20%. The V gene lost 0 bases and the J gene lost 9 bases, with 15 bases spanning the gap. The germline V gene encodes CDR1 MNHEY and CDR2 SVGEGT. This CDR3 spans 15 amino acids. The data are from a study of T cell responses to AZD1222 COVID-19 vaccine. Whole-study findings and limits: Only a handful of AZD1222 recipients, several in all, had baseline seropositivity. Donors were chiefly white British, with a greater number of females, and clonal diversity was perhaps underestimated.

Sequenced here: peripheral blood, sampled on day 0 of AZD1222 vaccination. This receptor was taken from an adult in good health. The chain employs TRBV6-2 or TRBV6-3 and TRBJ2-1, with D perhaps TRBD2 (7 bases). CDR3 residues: CASSYSGGASSEQFF. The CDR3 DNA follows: TGTGCCAGCAGTTACTCGGGGGGGGCCTCGTCTGAGCAGTTCTTC.